Each of the 16 T cell receptor beta chains below was sequenced from the same sample in a study of OX40 agonist ivuxolimab in advanced cancers. The method was immunoSEQ multiplex PCR; TCRdb's version includes in-frame clones alone and lacks a portion of them. In the table there are around 90,000 clones, around 89% of which are singletons. The specimen was CD4+ or CD8+ T cells sorted from blood, collected in a trial of the OX40 agonist ivuxolimab. These receptors all stem from an adult with an advanced solid tumor such as melanoma, head and neck, liver or kidney cancer.

This clone has a single count. V is TRBV7-9 and J is TRBJ2-4; 7 nucleotides match TRBD1. The germline CDR1 and CDR2 sequences are SEHNR and FQNEAQ (reference sequence). The CDR3 extends over 16 amino acids. V trimming: 5 bases; J trimming: 6 bases; junction bases outside the gene matches: 13. In nucleotides, the CDR3 is TGTGCCAGCAGCCCCAGTAGGACAGGAGTGCGAAACATTCAGTACTTC. Its protein product is CASSPSRTGVRNIQYF. Combining the CDR3 with reference TRBV7-9 and TRBJ2-4 gives the whole variable domain DTGVSQNPRHKITKRGQNVTFRCDPISEHNRLYWYRQTLGQGPEFLTYFQNEAQLEKSRLLSDRFSAERPKGSFSTLEIQRTEQGDSAMYLCASSPSRTGVRNIQYFGAGTRLSVL.

This clone was detected a few times. The V gene is TRBV7-2, the J gene TRBJ2-3; either TRBD1 or TRBD2 may supply D (7 bases each). The V end lost 2 bases, the J end lost 5 bases, and 17 bases lay between the germline ends. The germline V gene encodes CDR1 SGHTA and CDR2 FQGNSA. This CDR3 is built from 16 residues. The CDR3 here is CASSLSGTERGDTQYF. The CDR3 DNA reads TGTGCCAGCAGCTTAAGTGGGACAGAGCGGGGAGATACGCAGTATTTT. Complete variable domain (other parts from reference TRBV7-2 and TRBJ2-3): GAGVSQSPSNKVTEKGKDVELRCDPISGHTALYWYRQSLGQGLEFLIYFQGNSAPDKSGLPSDRFSAERTGGSVSTLTIQRTQQEDSAVYLCASSLSGTERGDTQYFGPGTRLTVL.

The chain recombines TRBV9 with TRBJ2-3, with a tentative D call TRBD1 (5 bases). The V gene lost 4 bases and the J gene lost 4 bases, with 19 bases spanning the gap. The length of the CDR3 is 16 residues. Germline CDR1 reads SGDLS; CDR2 reads YYNGEE. CDR3 sequence (DNA): TGTGCCAGCAGCCCGCAGACAGTAATTTCGCCAGATACGCAGTATTTT. Its protein product is CASSPQTVISPDTQYF.

This clone has a handful of counts. The gene calls are TRBV4-1 and TRBJ1-5; D ambiguous. Trimming stripped 4 bases from V and 2 bases from J, with 12 bases between. Germline V gene lookup returns CDR1 MGHRA and CDR2 YSYEKL. The CDR3 has 15 amino acids. CDR3 residues: CASSLFIQGNQPQHF. The CDR3 coding sequence is TGCGCCAGCAGCCTTTTTATCCAGGGCAATCAGCCCCAGCATTTT.

The rearrangement links TRBV28 to TRBJ2-7; no clear D. Trimming removed 5 bases from V and 0 bases from J, with 11 bases in between. This CDR3 has 14 amino acids. CDR1 is MDHEN and CDR2 is SYDVKM in the germline V gene. The CDR3 region is CASSTEPSSYEQYF. The CDR3 coding sequence is TGTGCCAGCAGTACAGAACCGAGCTCCTACGAGCAGTACTTC.

The V and J genes are TRBV4-2 and TRBJ2-1; 11 nucleotides match TRBD2. Germline V gene lookup returns CDR1 LGHNA and CDR2 YNFKEQ. CDR3 length: 18 amino acids. The V segment lost 4 bases and the J segment 1 base; nucleotides outside the gene matches: 9. This CDR3 reads CASSLPGLAVLSYNEQFF. The CDR3 DNA reads as TGTGCCAGCAGCCTCCCGGGACTAGCGGTTCTTTCCTACAATGAGCAGTTCTTC.

CDR3 DNA sequence: TGCGCCAGCAGCTTGGAACCGGGACAGTACTACGAGCAGTACTTC. It translates to CASSLEPGQYYEQYF. The chain joins TRBV5-1 to TRBJ2-7; 7 bases are shared with TRBD1. This CDR3 contains 15 residues. V trimming: 0 bases; J trimming: 3 bases; junction bases outside the gene matches: 6. Germline loops: CDR1 SGHRS, CDR2 YFSETQ.

For the CDR3, the DNA is TGTGCCAGCAGCTTAGCGGATGCAACTAATGAAAAACTGTTTTTT. It codes for CASSLADATNEKLFF. The gene calls are TRBV7-9 and TRBJ1-4; D unresolved. V was cut by 0 bases and J by 0 bases, with 5 bases left in between. This CDR3 is built from 15 residues. Germline V CDR1 and CDR2: SEHNR, FQNEAQ (reference sequence). Full variable domain (remainder filled in from reference TRBV7-9 and TRBJ1-4): DTGVSQNPRHKITKRGQNVTFRCDPISEHNRLYWYRQTLGQGPEFLTYFQNEAQLEKSRLLSDRFSAERPKGSFSTLEIQRTEQGDSAMYLCASSLADATNEKLFFGSGTQLSVL.

The rearrangement joins TRBV27 to TRBJ1-1; TRBD1 agrees at 7 bases. This CDR3 has 14 residues. The germline gives CDR1 MNHEY, CDR2 SMNVEV (reference sequence). V trimming: 6 bases; J trimming: 5 bases; junction bases outside the gene matches: 9. CDR3 DNA: TGTGCCAGCAGCGAGAGGGGGCGGTGGACTGAAGCTTTCTTT. Protein: CASSERGRWTEAFF.

CDR3 DNA sequence: TGTGCCAGCAGCCACTTGGGACAGGGTGGTGGCTACACCTTC. Translation gives CASSHLGQGGGYTF. The chain recombines TRBV11-3 with TRBJ1-2; 9 positions agree with TRBD1. CDR1 SGHNT and CDR2 YENEEA come from the germline V gene. The CDR3 totals 14 residues. The junction had 8 bases not matched to a gene; V was cut back by 5 bases and J by 7 bases.

The V gene is TRBV7-9, the J gene TRBJ2-2, with D possibly matching TRBD2 (5 bases). There are 15 residues in the CDR3. V was shortened by 3 bases and J by 7 bases, with 15 bases between the two germline ends. CDR1 is SEHNR and CDR2 is FQNEAQ in the germline V gene (reference sequence). CDR3 bases: TGTGCCAGCAGCTTGACTACAGTGATGGGCGGGGAGCTGTTTTTT. This sequence encodes CASSLTTVMGGELFF. Full variable domain (outside the CDR3, taken from reference TRBV7-9 and TRBJ2-2): DTGVSQNPRHKITKRGQNVTFRCDPISEHNRLYWYRQTLGQGPEFLTYFQNEAQLEKSRLLSDRFSAERPKGSFSTLEIQRTEQGDSAMYLCASSLTTVMGGELFFGEGSRLTVL.

This chain connects TRBV19 to TRBJ1-5, with 7 bases identical to TRBD1. With V trimmed by 6 bases and J by 2 bases, 7 bases remained unmatched. Germline CDR1 and CDR2: LNHDA and SQIVND (reference sequence). The CDR3 totals 15 residues. CDR3 DNA sequence: TGTGCCAGTAGCGCAACAGGGGAGGGCAATCAGCCCCAGCATTTT. It yields the protein CASSATGEGNQPQHF.

The chain couples TRBV4-1 to TRBJ2-7; D might be TRBD1 (6 bases). Trimming pared 1 base from V and 5 bases from J, leaving 12 bases between. This CDR3 contains 14 residues. CDR1 and CDR2 from the germline V gene are MGHRA and YSYEKL. CDR3 coding DNA: TGCGCCAGCAGCCAAGGGACAGTGTTTAACGAGCAGTACTTC. Protein product: CASSQGTVFNEQYF.

The rearrangement uses TRBV7-9 and TRBJ2-5; TRBD2 matches at 12 bases. The J call is doubtful: the DNA matches TRBJ2-7 better. Germline V gene lookup returns CDR1 SEHNR and CDR2 FQNEAQ (reference sequence). This CDR3 region has 14 residues. The CDR3 sequence is CASSLGTSGTEQYF. As DNA, the CDR3 is TGTGCCAGCAGCTTAGGGACTAGCGGGACCGAGCAGTACTTC.

The chain couples TRBV27 to TRBJ2-1; D not resolved. Germline-derived CDR1 and CDR2 are MNHEY and SMNVEV (reference sequence). CDR3 length: 14 amino acids. The V and J ends lost 2 bases and 4 bases respectively, with 9 bases between them. DNA for the CDR3: TGTGCCAGCAGTTTAAAGCGCCTATACAATGAGCAGTTCTTC. Encoded protein: CASSLKRLYNEQFF.

J is TRBJ2-7 and V is TRBV14, with 7 bases that match TRBD1. V was clipped by 2 bases and J by 9 bases; unmatched bases: 22. From germline, CDR1 is SGHDN and CDR2 FVKESK. The CDR3 loop spans 18 amino acids. CDR3 protein: CASSQLHTGTDAAWVQYF. In nucleotides, the CDR3 is TGTGCCAGCAGCCAATTACACACCGGGACAGATGCTGCGTGGGTGCAGTACTTC.